Included here is one T cell receptor beta chain sequence, with context. Its specificity is not known. TCRdb called the 5' RACE reads again in MiXCR, with one record for every CDR3 protein. Altogether hundreds of thousands of distinct CDR3 sequences are present, 26% being singletons, with the ten largest covering 0.75% to 0.9%. Germline CDR1 and CDR2: KGHDR and SFDVKD. V lost 6 bases, J lost 1 base, and 8 bases lay in between. The CDR3 totals 13 residues. This sample was taken from a study of CD8 T cells in ankylosing spondylitis. Study outcomes and limitations: Reportedly, significant enrichment of disease-linked clones occurred in matched ankylosing spondylitis synovial fluid. Reactive arthritis synovial fluid and blood previously showed some of these motif variants. Made up of about eight highly homologous variants, a TCR beta motif appeared characteristic of ankylosing spondylitis blood.

Sequenced: blood, either unsorted or a sorted T cell fraction (not recorded which). This chain links TRBV24-1 with TRBJ1-1, with unresolved D. This TCR was recovered from a male donor with ankylosing spondylitis. In nucleotides, the CDR3 is TGTGCCACCAGTTCCGAAGGGAACACTGAAGCTTTCTTT. Its translation is CATSSEGNTEAFF.